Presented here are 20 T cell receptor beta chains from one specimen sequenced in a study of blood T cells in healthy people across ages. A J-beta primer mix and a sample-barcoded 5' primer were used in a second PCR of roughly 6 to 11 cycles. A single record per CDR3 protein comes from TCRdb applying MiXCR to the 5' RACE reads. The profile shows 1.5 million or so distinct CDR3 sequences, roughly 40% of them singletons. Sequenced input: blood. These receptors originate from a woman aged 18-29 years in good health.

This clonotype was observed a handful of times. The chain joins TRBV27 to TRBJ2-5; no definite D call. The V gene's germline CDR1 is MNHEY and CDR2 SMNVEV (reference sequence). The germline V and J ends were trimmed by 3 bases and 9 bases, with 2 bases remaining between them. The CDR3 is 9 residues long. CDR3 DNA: TGTGCCAGCAGTTTGCCCCAGTACTTC. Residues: CASSLPQYF.

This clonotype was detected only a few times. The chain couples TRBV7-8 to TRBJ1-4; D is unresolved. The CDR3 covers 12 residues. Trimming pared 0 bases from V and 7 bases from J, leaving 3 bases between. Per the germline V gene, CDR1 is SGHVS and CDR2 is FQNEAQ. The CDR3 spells CASSLAPEKLFF. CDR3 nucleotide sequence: TGTGCCAGCAGCTTAGCCCCTGAAAAACTGTTTTTT.

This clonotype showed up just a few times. CDR3 amino acids: CASSGQQNTEAFF. The CDR3 DNA reads as TGTGCCAGCAGTGGACAGCAGAACACTGAAGCTTTCTTT. The chain couples TRBV2 to TRBJ1-1; tentative D call: TRBD1 (5 bases). Germline loops: CDR1 SNHLY, CDR2 FYNNEI. Trimming left V 4 bases short and J 1 base short, with 7 bases between. CDR3 length: 13 residues.

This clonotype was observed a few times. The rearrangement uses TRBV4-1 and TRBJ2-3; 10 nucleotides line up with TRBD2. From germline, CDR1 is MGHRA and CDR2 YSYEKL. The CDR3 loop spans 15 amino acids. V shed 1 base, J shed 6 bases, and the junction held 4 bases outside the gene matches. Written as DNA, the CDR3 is TGCGCCAGCAGCCAAGTACCTAGCGGGGGCGATACGCAGTATTTT. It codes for CASSQVPSGGDTQYF.

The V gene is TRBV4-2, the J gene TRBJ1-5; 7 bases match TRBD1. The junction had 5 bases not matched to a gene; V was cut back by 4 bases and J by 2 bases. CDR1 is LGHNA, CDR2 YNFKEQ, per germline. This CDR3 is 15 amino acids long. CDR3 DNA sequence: TGTGCCAGCAGCCTTGACAGGGATGGCAATCAGCCCCAGCATTTT. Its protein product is CASSLDRDGNQPQHF.

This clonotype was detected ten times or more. In DNA form, the CDR3 reads TGTGCCACCAAGACAGGGGACTCCTACAATGAGCAGTTCTTC. Translating gives CATKTGDSYNEQFF. The V gene is TRBV3-1, the J gene TRBJ2-1; 8 bases are a match to TRBD1. Germline assignment: CDR1 LGHDT and CDR2 YNNKEL (reference sequence). J lost 0 bases, V lost 10 bases, and 5 bases had no gene match. This CDR3 has 14 amino acids.

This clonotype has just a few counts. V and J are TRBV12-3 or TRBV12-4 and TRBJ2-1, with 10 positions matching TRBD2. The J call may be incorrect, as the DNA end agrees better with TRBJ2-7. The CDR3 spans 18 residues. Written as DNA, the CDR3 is TGTGCCAGCAGTCCCCTCCCCCCTAGCGGGAGCTCCTACAATGAGCAGTACTTC. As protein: CASSPLPPSGSSYNEQYF.

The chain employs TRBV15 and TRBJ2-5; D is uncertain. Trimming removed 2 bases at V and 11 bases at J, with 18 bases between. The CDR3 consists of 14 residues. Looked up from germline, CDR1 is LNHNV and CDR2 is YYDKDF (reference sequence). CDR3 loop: CATSRRNPYNEQYF. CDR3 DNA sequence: TGTGCCACCAGCAGACGTAATCCTTACAATGAGCAGTACTTC.

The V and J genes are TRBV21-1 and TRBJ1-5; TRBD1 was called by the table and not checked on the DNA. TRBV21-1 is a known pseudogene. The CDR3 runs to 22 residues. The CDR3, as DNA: TGTGCCAGCAGCAAAGAAGGGAATTGGCTGGAAGGAGGTGGGGGTAGCAATCAGCCCCAGCATTTT. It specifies CASSKEGNWLEGGGGSNQPQHF.

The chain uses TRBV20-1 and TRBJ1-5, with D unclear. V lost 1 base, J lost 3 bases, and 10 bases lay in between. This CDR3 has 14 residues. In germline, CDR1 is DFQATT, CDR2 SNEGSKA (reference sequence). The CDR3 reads CSARVGGPNQPQHF. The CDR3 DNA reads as TGCAGTGCTAGAGTAGGTGGCCCCAATCAGCCCCAGCATTTT.

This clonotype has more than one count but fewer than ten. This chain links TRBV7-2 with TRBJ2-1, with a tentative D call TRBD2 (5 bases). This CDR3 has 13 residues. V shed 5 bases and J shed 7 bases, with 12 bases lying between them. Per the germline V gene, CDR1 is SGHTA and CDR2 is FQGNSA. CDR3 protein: CASSLNAGNEQFF. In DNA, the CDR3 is TGTGCCAGCAGCCTTAATGCGGGTAATGAGCAGTTCTTC. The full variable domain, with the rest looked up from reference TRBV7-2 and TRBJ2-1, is GAGVSQSPSNKVTEKGKDVELRCDPISGHTALYWYRQSLGQGLEFLIYFQGNSAPDKSGLPSDRFSAERTGGSVSTLTIQRTQQEDSAVYLCASSLNAGNEQFFGPGTRLTVL.

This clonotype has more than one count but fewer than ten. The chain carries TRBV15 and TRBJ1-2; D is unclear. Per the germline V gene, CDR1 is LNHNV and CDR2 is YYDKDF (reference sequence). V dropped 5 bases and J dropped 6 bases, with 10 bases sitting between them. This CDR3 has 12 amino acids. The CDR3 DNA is TGTGCCACCAGCGGAGGACTACATGGCTACACCTTC. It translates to CATSGGLHGYTF.

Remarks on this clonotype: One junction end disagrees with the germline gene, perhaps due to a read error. This CDR3 is CASSEADRGHEQFF. Written as DNA, the CDR3 is TGTGCCAGTAGTGAAGCGGACAGGGGGCATGAGCAGTTCTTC. This sequence joins TRBV6-1 and TRBJ2-1; TRBD1 matches at 11 bases. CDR1 is MNHNS, CDR2 SASEGT, per germline. The CDR3 consists of 14 residues.

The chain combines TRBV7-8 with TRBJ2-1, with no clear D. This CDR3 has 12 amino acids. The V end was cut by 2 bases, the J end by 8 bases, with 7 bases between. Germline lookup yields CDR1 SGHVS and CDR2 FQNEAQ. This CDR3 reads CASSLKVDEQFF. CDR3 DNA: TGTGCCAGCAGCTTAAAAGTCGATGAGCAGTTCTTC.

The CDR3 DNA is TGTGCCAGCAGTATCTTGACAGGGGGAGCCAAAAACATTCAGTACTTC. Encoded protein: CASSILTGGAKNIQYF. The rearrangement joins TRBV6-1 to TRBJ2-4, with 9 positions matching TRBD1. V dropped 5 bases and J dropped 0; count of bases not matched to a gene: 5. The CDR3 spans 16 residues. Germline CDR1 reads MNHNS; CDR2 reads SASEGT.

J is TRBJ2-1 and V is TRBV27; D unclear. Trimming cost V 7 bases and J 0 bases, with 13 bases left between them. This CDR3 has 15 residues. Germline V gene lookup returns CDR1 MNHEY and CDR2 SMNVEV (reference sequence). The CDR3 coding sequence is TGTGCCAGCACCTTCATTGGGTACTCCTACAATGAGCAGTTCTTC. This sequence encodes CASTFIGYSYNEQFF.

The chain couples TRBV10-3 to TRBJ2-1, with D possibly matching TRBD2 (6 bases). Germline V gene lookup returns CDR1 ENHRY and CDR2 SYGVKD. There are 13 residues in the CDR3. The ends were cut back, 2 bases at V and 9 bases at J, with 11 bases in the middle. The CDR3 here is CAISESSGPEQFF. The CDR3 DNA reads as TGTGCCATCAGTGAGAGTAGCGGCCCTGAGCAGTTCTTC.

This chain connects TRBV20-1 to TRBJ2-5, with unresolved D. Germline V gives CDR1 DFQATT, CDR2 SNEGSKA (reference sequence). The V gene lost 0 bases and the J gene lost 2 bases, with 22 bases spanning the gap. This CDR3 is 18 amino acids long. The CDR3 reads CSARDLLSVNRRQETQYF. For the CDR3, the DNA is TGCAGTGCTAGAGATTTGTTGTCGGTGAACAGACGACAAGAGACCCAGTACTTC.

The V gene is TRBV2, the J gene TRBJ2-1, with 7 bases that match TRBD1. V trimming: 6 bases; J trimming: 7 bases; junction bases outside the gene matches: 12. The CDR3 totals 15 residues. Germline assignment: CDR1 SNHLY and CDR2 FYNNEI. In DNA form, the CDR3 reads TGTGCCAGCAGCAAAGCCGGGACAGCGCGAAATGAGCAGTTCTTC. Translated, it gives CASSKAGTARNEQFF.

CDR3 amino acids: CSAPGQAEETQYF. The CDR3 bases are TGCAGTGCTCCCGGACAAGCAGAAGAGACCCAGTACTTC. The chain is built from TRBV20-1 and TRBJ2-5, with D possibly matching TRBD1 (5 bases). Trimming shortened V by 5 bases and J by 3 bases, and 13 bases separated the two germline ends. CDR3 length: 13 residues. CDR1 and CDR2 (germline): DFQATT, SNEGSKA (reference sequence).